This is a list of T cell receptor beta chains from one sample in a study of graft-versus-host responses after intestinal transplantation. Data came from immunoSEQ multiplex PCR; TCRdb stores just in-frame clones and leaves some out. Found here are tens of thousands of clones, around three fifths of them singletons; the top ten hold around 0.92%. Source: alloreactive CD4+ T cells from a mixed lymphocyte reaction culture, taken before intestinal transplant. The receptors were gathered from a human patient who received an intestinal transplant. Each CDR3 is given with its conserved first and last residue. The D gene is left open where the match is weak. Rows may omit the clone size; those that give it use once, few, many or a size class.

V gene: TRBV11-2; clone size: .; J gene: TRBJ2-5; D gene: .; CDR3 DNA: TGTGCCAGCAGCTCAGGGATCCCACTAGCCTCCGAGACCCAGTACTTC; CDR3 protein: CASSSGIPLASETQYF
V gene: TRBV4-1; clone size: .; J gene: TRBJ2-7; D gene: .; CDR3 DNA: TGCGCCAGCAGCCGTACAGGTAGCTCCTACGAGCAGTACTTC; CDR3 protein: CASSRTGSSYEQYF
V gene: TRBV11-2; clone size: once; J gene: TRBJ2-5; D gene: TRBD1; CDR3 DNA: TGTGCCAGCAGCTTAACGTTATGGACAGGGGAAGAGACCCAATACTTC; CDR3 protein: CASSLTLWTGEETQYF
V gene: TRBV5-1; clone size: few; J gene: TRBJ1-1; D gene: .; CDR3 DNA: TGCGCCAGCAGCTTGAAGGGGGAGTCCACTGAAGCTTTCTTT; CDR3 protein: CASSLKGESTEAFF
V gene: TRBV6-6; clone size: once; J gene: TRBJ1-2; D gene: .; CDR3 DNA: TGTGCCAGCAGTTTCCGGCCGACAAGAACACCATATGGCTACACCTTC; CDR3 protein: CASSFRPTRTPYGYTF
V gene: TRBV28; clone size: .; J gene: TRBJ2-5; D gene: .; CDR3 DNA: TGTGCCAGCAGTTCCCGAGTCCGGGACTACCAAGAGACCCAGTACTTC; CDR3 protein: CASSSRVRDYQETQYF
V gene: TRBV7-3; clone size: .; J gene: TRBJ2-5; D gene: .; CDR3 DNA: TGTGCCAGCAGCTTAGAAGTGTGGGGGGTCCAGTACTTC; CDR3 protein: CASSLEVWGVQYF
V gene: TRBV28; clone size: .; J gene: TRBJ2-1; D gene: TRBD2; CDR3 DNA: TGTGCCAGCAGTTTTTTGCGGGGGGCCCGCGTGGAGCAGTTCTTC; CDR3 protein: CASSFLRGARVEQFF
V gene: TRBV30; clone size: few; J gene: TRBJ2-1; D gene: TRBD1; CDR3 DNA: TGTGCCTGGGGGCACAGGGGTTCCTACAATGAGCAGTTCTTC; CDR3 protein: CAWGHRGSYNEQFF
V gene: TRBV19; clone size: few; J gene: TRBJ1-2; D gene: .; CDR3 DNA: TGTGCCAGTAGCCGCCTCGGAGGTGGCTACACCTTC; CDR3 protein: CASSRLGGGYTF
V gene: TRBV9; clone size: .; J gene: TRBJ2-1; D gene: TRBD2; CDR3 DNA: TGTGCCAGCAGCTTGGGACTAGCGGGGGGTCTCTACTCCTACAATGAGCAGTTCTTC; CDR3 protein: CASSLGLAGGLYSYNEQFF
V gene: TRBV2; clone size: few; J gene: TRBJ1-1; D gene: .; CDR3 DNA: TGTGCCAGCAGTGATGAGACTACTGAAGCTTTCTTT; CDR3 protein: CASSDETTEAFF
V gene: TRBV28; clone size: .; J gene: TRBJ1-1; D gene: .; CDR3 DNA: TGTGCCAGCAGTTTTTTTCAGGGCACCTTTCGACCTTTCTTT; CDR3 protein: CASSFFQGTFRPFF
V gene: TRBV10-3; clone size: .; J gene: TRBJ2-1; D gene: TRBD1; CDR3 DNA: TGTGCCATCAGTGCGTATCAGGGGGCCACCTACAATGAGCAGTTCTTC; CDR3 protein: CAISAYQGATYNEQFF
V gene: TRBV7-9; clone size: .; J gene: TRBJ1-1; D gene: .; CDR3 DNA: TGTGCCAGCAGCTTATACCCAGTCGAGGATGAAGCTTTCTTT; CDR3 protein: CASSLYPVEDEAFF
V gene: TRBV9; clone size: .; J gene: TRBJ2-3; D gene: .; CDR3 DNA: TGTGCCAGCAGCGAGGAGAGACTAGTGAGCACAGATACGCAGTATTTT; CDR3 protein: CASSEERLVSTDTQYF
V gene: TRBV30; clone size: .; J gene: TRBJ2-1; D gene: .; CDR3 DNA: TGTGCCTGGAGTACTGGCGGAAACAGAGGGAATGAGCAGTTCTTC; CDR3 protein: CAWSTGGNRGNEQFF
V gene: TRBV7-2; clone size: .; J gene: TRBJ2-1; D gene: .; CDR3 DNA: TGTGCCAGCAGCTTAGCGGCCGGGAGTTACAATGAGCAGTTCTTC; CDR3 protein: CASSLAAGSYNEQFF
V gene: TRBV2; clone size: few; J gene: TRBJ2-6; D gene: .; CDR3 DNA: TGTGCCAGCACAAACAGGCCCTCGGGGGCCAACGTCCTGACTTTC; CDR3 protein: CASTNRPSGANVLTF
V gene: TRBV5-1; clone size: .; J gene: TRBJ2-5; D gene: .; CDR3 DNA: TGCGCCAGCAGCTTTAGTCCAGGGTCGGGAGAGACCCAGTACTTC; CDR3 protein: CASSFSPGSGETQYF
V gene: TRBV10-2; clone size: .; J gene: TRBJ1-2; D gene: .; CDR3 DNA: TGCGCCAGCAGCCTGGGACTAGGGGGAGGCTACACCTTC; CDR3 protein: CASSLGLGGGYTF
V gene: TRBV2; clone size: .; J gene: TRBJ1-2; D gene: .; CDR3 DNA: TGTGCCAGCAATGACGGGGTATACGGCTACACCTTC; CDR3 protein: CASNDGVYGYTF
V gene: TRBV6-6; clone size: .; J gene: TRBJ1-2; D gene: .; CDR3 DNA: TGTGCCAGCACCAAACACGGAGTTAACTATGGCTACACCTTC; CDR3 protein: CASTKHGVNYGYTF
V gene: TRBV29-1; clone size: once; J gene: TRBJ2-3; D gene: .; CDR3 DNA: TGCAGCGCAGGGGTTTTCACAGATACGCAGTATTTT; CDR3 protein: CSAGVFTDTQYF
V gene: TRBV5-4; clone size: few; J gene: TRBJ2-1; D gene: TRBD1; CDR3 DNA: TGTGCCAGCAGCTTGTATCGGACAGGGGTAGATGAGCAGTTCTTC; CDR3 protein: CASSLYRTGVDEQFF
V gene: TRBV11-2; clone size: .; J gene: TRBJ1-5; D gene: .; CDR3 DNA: TGTGCCAGCAGCTTAGAAAGTCAGAATAGCAATCAGCCCCAGCATTTT; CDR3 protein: CASSLESQNSNQPQHF
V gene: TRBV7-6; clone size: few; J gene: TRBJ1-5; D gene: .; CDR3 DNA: TGTGCCAGCAGCCCTCTTAGCGGGGAAATAGGCAATCAGCCCCAGCATTTT; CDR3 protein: CASSPLSGEIGNQPQHF
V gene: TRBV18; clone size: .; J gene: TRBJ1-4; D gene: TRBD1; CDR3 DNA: TGTGCCAGCTCAAGAGAGGGGGCCTTCCTTGAAAAACTGTTTTTT; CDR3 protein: CASSREGAFLEKLFF
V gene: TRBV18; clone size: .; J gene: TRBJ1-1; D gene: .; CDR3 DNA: TGTGCCAGCTCATCCTGGGCCGTGGGCACTGAAGCTTTCTTT; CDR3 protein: CASSSWAVGTEAFF
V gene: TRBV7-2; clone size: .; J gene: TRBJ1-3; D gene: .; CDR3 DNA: TGTGCCAGCAGCTTTCATAGGAGCTCTGGAAACACCATATATTTT; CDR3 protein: CASSFHRSSGNTIYF
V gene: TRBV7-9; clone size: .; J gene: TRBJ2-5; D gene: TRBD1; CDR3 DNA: TGTGCCAGCAGCTCGCCGGGACAGGTGCTATTATTTCAAGAGACCCAGTACTTC; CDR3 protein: CASSSPGQVLLFQETQYF
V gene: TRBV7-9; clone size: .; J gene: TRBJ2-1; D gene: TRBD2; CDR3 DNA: TGTGCCAGCAGCCCAATTAGAGGACTAGCGACTTTCTACAATGAGCAGTTCTTC; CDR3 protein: CASSPIRGLATFYNEQFF
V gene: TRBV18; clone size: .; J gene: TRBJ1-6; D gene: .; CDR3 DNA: TGTGCCAGCTCACCACCGTGGGGCGTCGATAATTCACCCCTCCACTTT; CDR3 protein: CASSPPWGVDNSPLHF
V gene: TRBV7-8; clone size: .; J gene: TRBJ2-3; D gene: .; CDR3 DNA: TGTGCCAGCAGCTTAGGAGTCCTGGTATGGCCTAGCAGTACGCAGTATTTT; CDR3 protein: CASSLGVLVWPSSTQYF
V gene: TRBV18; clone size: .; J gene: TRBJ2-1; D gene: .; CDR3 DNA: TGTGCCAGCTCGCGCTCAGGGGCGAATGAGCAGTTCTTC; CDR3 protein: CASSRSGANEQFF
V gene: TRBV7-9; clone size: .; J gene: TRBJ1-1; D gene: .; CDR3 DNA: TGTGCCAGCAGCCCTCCGTACGCGTACACTGAAGCTTTCTTT; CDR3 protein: CASSPPYAYTEAFF
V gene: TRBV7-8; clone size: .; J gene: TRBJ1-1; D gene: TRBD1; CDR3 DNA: TGTGCCAGCAGCCGTCGGACAGGGGGAGAGTTGTGGACTGAAGCTTTCTTT; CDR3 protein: CASSRRTGGELWTEAFF
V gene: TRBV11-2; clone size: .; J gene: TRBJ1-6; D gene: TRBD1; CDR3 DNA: TGTGCCAGCAGCTCGACAGGGGAATTGAGCTCCTATAATTCACCCCTCCACTTT; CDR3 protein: CASSSTGELSSYNSPLHF
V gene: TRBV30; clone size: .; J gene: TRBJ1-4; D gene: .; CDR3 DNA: TGTGCCTGGGGGAGGGAAGCTGGATTGGAAAAACTGTTTTTT; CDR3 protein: CAWGREAGLEKLFF
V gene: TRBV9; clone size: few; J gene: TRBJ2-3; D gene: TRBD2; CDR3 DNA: TGTGCCAGCAGCGGGGGTAGCGGGGGGCGCGCACTTGATACGCAGTATTTT; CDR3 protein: CASSGGSGGRALDTQYF